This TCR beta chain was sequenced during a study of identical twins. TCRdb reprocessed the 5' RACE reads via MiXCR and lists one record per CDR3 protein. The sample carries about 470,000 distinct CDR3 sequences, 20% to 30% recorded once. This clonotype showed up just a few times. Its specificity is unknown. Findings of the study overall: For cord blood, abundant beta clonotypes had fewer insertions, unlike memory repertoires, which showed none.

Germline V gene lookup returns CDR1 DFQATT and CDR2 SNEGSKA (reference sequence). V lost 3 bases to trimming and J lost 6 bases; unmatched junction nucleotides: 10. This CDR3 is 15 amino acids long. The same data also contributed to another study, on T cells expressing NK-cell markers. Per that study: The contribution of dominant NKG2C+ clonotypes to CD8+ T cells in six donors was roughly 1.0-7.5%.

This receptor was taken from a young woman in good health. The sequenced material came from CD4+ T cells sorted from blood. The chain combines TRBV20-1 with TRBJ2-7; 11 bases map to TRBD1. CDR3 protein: CSASWTGGASIEQYF. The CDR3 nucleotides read TGCAGTGCTAGTTGGACAGGGGGCGCGTCGATCGAGCAGTACTTC.